A selection of T cell receptor beta chains follows, all from one sample in a study of shared clonotypes between healthy human individuals. The repertoire was sequenced with immunoSEQ multiplex PCR; TCRdb's copy has only in-frame clones and lacks some. Seen here are about 600,000 clones, roughly 79% observed once, and the top ten hold approximately 12%. Material for sequencing was PBMCs. The receptors were gathered from a woman aged 40 to 49 in good health. Some clones in this sample may be carry-over from other donors' samples. Both conserved end residues are part of each CDR3. Fields, in order: J gene, V gene, CDR3 protein.

j_call: TRBJ2-5
v_call: TRBV6-5
cdr3_aa: CASSTDRVLKTQYF

j_call: TRBJ2-7
v_call: TRBV9
cdr3_aa: CASSVDGGAWGEQYF

j_call: TRBJ2-1
v_call: TRBV9
cdr3_aa: CASSVRSGGYNEQFF

j_call: TRBJ1-1
v_call: TRBV27
cdr3_aa: CASSWDRVAEAFF

j_call: TRBJ2-1
v_call: TRBV7-3
cdr3_aa: CASSVDTYNEQFF

j_call: TRBJ2-3
v_call: TRBV5-1
cdr3_aa: CASSLPGAGVSDTQYF

j_call: TRBJ2-1
v_call: TRBV2
cdr3_aa: CASSDTGGTDNEQFF

j_call: TRBJ2-7
v_call: TRBV11-1
cdr3_aa: CASKPIFYEQYF

j_call: TRBJ2-3
v_call: TRBV10-3
cdr3_aa: CAIHTGGRDTQYF

j_call: TRBJ1-3
v_call: TRBV6-1
cdr3_aa: CASSEYRVSGNTIYF

j_call: TRBJ1-1
v_call: TRBV4-3
cdr3_aa: CASSQGWGEGNTEAFF

j_call: TRBJ1-3
v_call: TRBV5-5
cdr3_aa: CASSPALSGNTIYF

j_call: TRBJ1-4
v_call: TRBV2
cdr3_aa: CASSLDRDSREKLFF

j_call: TRBJ2-4
v_call: TRBV2
cdr3_aa: CASSSVNGASGVQYF

j_call: TRBJ1-4
v_call: TRBV6-1
cdr3_aa: CASSEGRANEKLFF

j_call: TRBJ2-2
v_call: TRBV7-9
cdr3_aa: CASSPGLADVNTGELFF

j_call: TRBJ2-7
v_call: TRBV6-1
cdr3_aa: CASSEQGFGTGRKNEQYF

j_call: TRBJ2-3
v_call: TRBV6-4
cdr3_aa: CASSEELAAGLSTDTQYF

j_call: TRBJ1-1
v_call: TRBV4-1
cdr3_aa: CASSRGRVSKTEAFF

j_call: TRBJ1-1
v_call: TRBV28
cdr3_aa: CASSFPSGQGNAEAFF

j_call: TRBJ2-7
v_call: TRBV7-2
cdr3_aa: CASSLRGQGEQYF

j_call: TRBJ1-1
v_call: TRBV27
cdr3_aa: CASSSTGGRTEAFF